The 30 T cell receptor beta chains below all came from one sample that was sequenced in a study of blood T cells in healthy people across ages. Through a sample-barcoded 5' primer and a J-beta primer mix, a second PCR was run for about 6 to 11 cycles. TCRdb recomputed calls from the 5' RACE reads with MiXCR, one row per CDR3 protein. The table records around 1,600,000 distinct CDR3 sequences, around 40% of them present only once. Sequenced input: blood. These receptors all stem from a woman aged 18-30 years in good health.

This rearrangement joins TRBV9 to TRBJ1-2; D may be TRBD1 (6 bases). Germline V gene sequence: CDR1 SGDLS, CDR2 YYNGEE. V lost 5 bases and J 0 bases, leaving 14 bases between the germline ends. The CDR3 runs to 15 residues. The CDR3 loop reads CASRQGDTPNYGYTF. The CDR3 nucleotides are TGTGCCAGCAGACAAGGGGACACACCTAACTATGGCTACACCTTC.

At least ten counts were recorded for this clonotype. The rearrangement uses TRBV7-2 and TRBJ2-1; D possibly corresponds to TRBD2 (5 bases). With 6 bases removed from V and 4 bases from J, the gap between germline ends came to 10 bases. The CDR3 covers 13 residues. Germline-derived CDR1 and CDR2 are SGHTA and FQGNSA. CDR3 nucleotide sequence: TGTGCCAGCAGTTCACCGGGGTACAATGAGCAGTTCTTC. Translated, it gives CASSSPGYNEQFF. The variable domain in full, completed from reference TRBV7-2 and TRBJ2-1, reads GAGVSQSPSNKVTEKGKDVELRCDPISGHTALYWYRQSLGQGLEFLIYFQGNSAPDKSGLPSDRFSAERTGGSVSTLTIQRTQQEDSAVYLCASSSPGYNEQFFGPGTRLTVL.

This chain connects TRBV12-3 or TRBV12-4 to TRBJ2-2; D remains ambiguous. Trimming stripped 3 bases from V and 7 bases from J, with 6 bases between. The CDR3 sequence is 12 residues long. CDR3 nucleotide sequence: TGTGCCAGCAGTTTGTGGTACGGGGAGCTGTTTTTT. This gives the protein CASSLWYGELFF.

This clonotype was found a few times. The CDR3 spells CASSSSPAPGYTF. CDR3 DNA sequence: TGCGCCAGCAGCTCCTCTCCGGCCCCTGGCTACACCTTC. The V and J genes are TRBV5-1 and TRBJ1-2; D gene ambiguous. V was pared by 3 bases and J by 7 bases, with 13 bases between. Germline V gene data show CDR1 as SGHRS and CDR2 as YFSETQ. CDR3 size: 13 residues. Drawing the rest from reference TRBV5-1 and TRBJ1-2, the complete variable domain is KAGVTQTPRYLIKTRGQQVTLSCSPISGHRSVSWYQQTPGQGLQFLFEYFSETQRNKGNFPGRFSGRQFSNSRSEMNVSTLELGDSALYLCASSSSPAPGYTFGSGTRLTVV.

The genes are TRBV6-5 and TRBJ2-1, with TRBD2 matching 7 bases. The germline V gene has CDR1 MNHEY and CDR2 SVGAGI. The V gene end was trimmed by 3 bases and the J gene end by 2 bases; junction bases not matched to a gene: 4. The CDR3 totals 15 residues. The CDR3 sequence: CASSYLAEPYNEQFF. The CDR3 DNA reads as TGTGCCAGCAGTTATCTAGCGGAGCCCTACAATGAGCAGTTCTTC.

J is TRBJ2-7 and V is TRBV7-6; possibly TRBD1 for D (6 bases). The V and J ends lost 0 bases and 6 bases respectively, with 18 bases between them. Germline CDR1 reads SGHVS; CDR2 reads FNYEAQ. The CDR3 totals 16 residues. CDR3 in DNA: TGTGCCAGCAGCTTAGCGCAAGGGGGAGTACCCGTCGAGCAGTACTTC. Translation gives CASSLAQGGVPVEQYF.

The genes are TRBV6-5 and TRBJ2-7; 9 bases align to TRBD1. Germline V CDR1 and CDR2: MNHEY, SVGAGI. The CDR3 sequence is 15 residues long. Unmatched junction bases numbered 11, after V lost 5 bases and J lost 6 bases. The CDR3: CASSGAPGQGAEQYF. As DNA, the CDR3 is TGTGCCAGCAGTGGAGCCCCGGGACAGGGTGCCGAGCAGTACTTC.

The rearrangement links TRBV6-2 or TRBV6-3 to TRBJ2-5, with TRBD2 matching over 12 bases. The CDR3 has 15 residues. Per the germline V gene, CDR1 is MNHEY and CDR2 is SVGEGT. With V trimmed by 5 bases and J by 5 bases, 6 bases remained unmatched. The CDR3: CASSPGLAGSETQYF. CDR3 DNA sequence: TGTGCCAGCAGTCCGGGACTAGCGGGTTCCGAGACCCAGTACTTC.

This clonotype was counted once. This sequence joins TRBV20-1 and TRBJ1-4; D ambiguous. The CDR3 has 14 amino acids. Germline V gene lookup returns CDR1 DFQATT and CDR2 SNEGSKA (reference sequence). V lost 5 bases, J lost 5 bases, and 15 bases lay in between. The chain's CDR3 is CSAWNGSSNEKLFF. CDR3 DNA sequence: TGCAGTGCTTGGAACGGATCTTCCAATGAAAAACTGTTTTTT.

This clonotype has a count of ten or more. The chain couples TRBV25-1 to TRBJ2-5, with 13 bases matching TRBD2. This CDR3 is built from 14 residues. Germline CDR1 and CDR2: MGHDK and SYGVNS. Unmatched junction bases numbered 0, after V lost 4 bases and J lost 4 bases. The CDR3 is CASSGTSGRETQYF. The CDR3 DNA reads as TGTGCCAGCAGTGGGACTAGCGGGAGAGAGACCCAGTACTTC.

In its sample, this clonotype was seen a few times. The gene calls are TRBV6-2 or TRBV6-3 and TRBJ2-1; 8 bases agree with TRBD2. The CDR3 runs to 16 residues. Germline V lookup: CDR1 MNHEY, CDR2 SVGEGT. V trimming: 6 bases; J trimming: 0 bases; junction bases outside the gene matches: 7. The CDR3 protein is CASRTTSGSSYNEQFF. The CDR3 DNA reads TGTGCCAGCAGGACTACTAGCGGAAGCTCCTACAATGAGCAGTTCTTC.

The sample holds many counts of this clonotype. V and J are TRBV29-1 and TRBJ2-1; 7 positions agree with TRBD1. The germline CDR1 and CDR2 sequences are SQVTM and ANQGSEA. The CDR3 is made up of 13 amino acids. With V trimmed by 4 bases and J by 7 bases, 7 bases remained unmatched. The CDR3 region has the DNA TGCAGCGTTGCTGGACAGGTGTATAATGAGCAGTTCTTC. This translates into CSVAGQVYNEQFF.

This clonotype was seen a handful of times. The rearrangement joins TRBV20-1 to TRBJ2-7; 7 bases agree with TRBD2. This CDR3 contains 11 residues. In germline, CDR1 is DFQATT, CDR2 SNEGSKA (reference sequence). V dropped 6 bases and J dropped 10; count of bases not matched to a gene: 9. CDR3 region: CSAQTGGIQYF. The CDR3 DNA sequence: TGCAGTGCCCAGACGGGGGGAATACAGTACTTC.

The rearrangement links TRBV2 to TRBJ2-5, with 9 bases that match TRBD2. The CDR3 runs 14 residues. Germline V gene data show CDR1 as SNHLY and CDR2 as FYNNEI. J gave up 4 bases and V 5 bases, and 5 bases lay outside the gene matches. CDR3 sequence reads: CASSPSGDGETQYF. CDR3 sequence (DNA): TGTGCCAGCAGTCCTAGCGGGGACGGAGAGACCCAGTACTTC.

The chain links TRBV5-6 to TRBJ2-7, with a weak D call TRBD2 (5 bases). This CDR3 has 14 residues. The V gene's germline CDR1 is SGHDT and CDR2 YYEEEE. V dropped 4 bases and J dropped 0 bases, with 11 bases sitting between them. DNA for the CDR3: TGTGCCAGCAGCCCGGAGGCGGGCTCCTACGAGCAGTACTTC. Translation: CASSPEAGSYEQYF.

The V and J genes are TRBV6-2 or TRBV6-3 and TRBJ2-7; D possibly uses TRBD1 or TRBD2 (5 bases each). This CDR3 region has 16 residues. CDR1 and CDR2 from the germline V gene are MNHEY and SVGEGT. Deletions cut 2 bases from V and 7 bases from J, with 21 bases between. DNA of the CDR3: TGTGCCAGCAGTTACCTTCCGAGGGGACCTTACAATGAGCAGTACTTC. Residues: CASSYLPRGPYNEQYF.

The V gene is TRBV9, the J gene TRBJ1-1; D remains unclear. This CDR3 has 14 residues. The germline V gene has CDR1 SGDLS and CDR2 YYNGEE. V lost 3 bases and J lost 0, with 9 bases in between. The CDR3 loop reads CASSGGPLNTEAFF. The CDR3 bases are TGTGCCAGCAGCGGCGGGCCTTTGAACACTGAAGCTTTCTTT.

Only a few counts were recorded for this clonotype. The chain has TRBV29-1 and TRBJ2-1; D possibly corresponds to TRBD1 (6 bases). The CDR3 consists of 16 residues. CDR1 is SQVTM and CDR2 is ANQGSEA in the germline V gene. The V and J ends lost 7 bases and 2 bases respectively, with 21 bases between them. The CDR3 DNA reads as TGCAGCGGTGGAAATATGACAGGTTTTCCCTACAATGAGCAGTTCTTC. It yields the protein CSGGNMTGFPYNEQFF.

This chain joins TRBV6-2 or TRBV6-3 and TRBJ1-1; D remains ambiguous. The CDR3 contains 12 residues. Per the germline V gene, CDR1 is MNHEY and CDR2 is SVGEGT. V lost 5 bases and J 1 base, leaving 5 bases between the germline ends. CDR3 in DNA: TGTGCCAGCAGTGCTTGGAACACTGAAGCTTTCTTT. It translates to CASSAWNTEAFF.

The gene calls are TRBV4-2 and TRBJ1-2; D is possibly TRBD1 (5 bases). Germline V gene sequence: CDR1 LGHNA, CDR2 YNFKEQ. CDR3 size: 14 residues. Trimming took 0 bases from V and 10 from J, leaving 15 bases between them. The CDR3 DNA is TGTGCCAGCAGCCAAGACGGGCAGGGAGGGGTCTACACCTTC. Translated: CASSQDGQGGVYTF.

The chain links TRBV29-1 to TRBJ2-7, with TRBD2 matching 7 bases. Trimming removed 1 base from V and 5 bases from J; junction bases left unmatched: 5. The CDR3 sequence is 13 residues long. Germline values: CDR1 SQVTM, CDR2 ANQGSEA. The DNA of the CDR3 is TGCAGCGTTGAAGGGCGGGGGACGCACGAGCAGTACTTC. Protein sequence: CSVEGRGTHEQYF.

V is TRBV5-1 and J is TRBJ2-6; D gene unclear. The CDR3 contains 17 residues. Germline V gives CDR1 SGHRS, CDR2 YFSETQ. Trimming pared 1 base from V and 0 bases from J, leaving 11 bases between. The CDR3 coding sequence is TGCGCCAGCAGCTTGCGGCGCACCAACTCTGGGGCCAACGTCCTGACTTTC. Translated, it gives CASSLRRTNSGANVLTF.

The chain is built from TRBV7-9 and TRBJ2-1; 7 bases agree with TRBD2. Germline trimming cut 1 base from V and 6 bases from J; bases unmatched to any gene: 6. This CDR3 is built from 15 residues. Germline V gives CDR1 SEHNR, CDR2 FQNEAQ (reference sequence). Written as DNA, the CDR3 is TGTGCCAGCAGCTTAGTAACGGGAGGCTTCAATGAGCAGTTCTTC. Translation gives CASSLVTGGFNEQFF.

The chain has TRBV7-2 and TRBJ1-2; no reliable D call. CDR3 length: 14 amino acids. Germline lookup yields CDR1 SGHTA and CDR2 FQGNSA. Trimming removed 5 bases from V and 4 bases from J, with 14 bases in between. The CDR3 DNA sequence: TGTGCCAGCAGCCCGTCGGGCCTGCCCTATGGCTACACCTTC. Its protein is CASSPSGLPYGYTF.

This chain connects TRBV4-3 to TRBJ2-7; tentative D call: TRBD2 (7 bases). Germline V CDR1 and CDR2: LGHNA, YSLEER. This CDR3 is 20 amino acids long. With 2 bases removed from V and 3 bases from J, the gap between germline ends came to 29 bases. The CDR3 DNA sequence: TGCGCCAGCAGCCAACGGGTCCCGGCCACAATGCAGGGAGGGGGCTACGAGCAGTACTTC. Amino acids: CASSQRVPATMQGGGYEQYF.

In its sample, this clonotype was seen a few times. The CDR3 protein is CASSLKSPTDTQYF. In DNA, the CDR3 is TGTGCCAGCAGCCTCAAAAGCCCCACAGATACGCAGTATTTT. V gene TRBV4-2 combines with J gene TRBJ2-3; D gene ambiguous. Trimming cost V 4 bases and J 2 bases, with 10 bases left between them. The CDR3 loop spans 14 amino acids. The germline V gene encodes CDR1 LGHNA and CDR2 YNFKEQ.

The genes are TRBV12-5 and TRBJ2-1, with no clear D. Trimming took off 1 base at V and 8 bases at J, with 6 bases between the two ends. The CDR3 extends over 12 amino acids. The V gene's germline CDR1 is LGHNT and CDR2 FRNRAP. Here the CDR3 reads CASGLAPYEQFF. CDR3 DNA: TGTGCTAGTGGTTTGGCCCCGTATGAGCAGTTCTTC.

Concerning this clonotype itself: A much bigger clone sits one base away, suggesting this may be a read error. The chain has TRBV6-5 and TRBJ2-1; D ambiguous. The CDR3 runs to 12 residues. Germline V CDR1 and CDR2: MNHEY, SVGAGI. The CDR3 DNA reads TGTGCCAGCAGTCACCCCGACAATGGGCAGTTCTTC. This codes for CASSHPDNGQFF.

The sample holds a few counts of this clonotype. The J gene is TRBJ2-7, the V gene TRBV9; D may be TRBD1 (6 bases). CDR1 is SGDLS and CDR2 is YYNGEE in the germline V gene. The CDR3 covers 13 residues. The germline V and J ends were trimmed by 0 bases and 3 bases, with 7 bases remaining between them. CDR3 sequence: CASSVAGDYEQYF. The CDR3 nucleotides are TGTGCCAGCAGCGTAGCAGGGGACTACGAGCAGTACTTC.

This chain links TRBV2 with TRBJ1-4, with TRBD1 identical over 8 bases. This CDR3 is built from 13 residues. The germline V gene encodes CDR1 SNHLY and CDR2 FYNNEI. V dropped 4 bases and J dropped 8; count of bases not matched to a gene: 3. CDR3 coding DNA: TGTGCCAGCAGTGCACAGGGGGTCGAAAAACTGTTTTTT. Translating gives CASSAQGVEKLFF.